The T cell receptor beta chain under discussion was sequenced for a study of blood T cell repertoires in COVID-19. Background on the study: The United States, Italy and Spain provided the acute and convalescent COVID-19 samples. T cells, B-cell-depleted T cells, or PBMCs provided the cDNA or gDNA that served as material.

As originally analysed: How many nucleated cells were present was estimated from reference gene primer amplification. The protocol was immunoSEQ multiplex PCR, while the TCRdb copy is restricted to in-frame clones and leaves out a portion. Clone size and V and J calls were adopted from that table, with D and trimming inferred from the DNA. Of about 360,000 clones listed, roughly 80% are singletons. Input material: peripheral blood. The clonotype comes from a human donor with acute or convalescent COVID-19. The donor label of this sample is uncertain.

Here the CDR3 reads CASSLGLQTGSYEQYF. CDR3 in DNA: TGTGCCAGCAGCTTAGGACTACAAACGGGGTCCTACGAGCAGTACTTC. V is TRBV7-8 and J is TRBJ2-7, with a possible D match to TRBD2 (5 bases). CDR1 and CDR2 from the germline V gene are SGHVS and FQNEAQ. The V end was cut by 1 base, the J end by 1 base, with 14 bases between. The CDR3 contains 16 residues.